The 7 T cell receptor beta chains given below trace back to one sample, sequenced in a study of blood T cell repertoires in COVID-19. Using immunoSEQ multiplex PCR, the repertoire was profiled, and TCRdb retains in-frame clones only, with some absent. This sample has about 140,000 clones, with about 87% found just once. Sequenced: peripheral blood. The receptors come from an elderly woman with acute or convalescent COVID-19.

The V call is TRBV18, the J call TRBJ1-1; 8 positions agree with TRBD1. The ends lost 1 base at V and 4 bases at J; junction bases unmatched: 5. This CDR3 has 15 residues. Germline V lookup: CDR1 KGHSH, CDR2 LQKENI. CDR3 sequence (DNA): TGTGCCAGCTCACCACGGACAGGGACGAGCACTGAAGCTTTCTTT. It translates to CASSPRTGTSTEAFF.

CDR3 DNA sequence: TGTGCCAGCAGCCCTCAGGAGGGACAGGGAGGTTTAGGTGGCTACACCTTC. Amino acids: CASSPQEGQGGLGGYTF. The chain joins TRBV9 to TRBJ1-2; 9 bases match TRBD1. J gave up 7 bases and V 4 bases, and 17 bases lay outside the gene matches. CDR3 length: 17 residues. Per the germline V gene, CDR1 is SGDLS and CDR2 is YYNGEE.

The DNA for the CDR3 is TGTGCCAGCAGTTATTCAGGGGGGAAAGAGACCCAGTACTTC. Translation gives CASSYSGGKETQYF. This rearrangement joins TRBV6-5 to TRBJ2-5, with TRBD1 as a possible D gene (7 bases). The CDR3 sequence is 14 residues long. V was trimmed by 3 bases and J by 3 bases, leaving 11 bases between them. Germline V gene lookup returns CDR1 MNHEY and CDR2 SVGAGI.

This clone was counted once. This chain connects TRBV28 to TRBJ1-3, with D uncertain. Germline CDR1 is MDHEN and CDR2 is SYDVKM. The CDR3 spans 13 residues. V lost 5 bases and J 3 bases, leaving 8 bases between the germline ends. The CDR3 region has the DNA TGTGCCAGCAGTCGGGGTAGTGGAAACACCATATATTTT. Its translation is CASSRGSGNTIYF.

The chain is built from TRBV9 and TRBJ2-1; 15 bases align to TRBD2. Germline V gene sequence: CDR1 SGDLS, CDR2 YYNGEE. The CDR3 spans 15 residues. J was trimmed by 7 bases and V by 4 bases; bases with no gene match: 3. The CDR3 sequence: CASSIGLAGGNEQFF. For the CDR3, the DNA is TGTGCCAGCAGCATCGGACTAGCGGGGGGGAATGAGCAGTTCTTC.

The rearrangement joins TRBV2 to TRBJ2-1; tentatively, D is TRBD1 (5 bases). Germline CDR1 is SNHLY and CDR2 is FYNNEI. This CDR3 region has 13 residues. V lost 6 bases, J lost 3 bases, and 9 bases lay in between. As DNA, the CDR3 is TGTGCCAGCAGCACAGGAGTCTACAATGAGCAGTTCTTC. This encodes CASSTGVYNEQFF.

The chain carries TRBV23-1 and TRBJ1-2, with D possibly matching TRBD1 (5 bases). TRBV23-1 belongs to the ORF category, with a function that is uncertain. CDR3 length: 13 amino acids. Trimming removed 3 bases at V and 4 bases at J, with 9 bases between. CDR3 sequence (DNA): TGCGCCAGCAGTCATCCTGACAGCTATGGCTACACCTTC. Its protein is CASSHPDSYGYTF.